These 14 T cell receptor beta chains originate from one sample sequenced in a study of cytomegalovirus exposure and HLA in healthy donors. With 60 Vbeta and 13 Jbeta primers, the PCR was carried out. Generated by immunoSEQ multiplex PCR, the TCRdb table keeps only in-frame clones and is missing some. This sample has some 180,000 clones, with 80% found just once. Sequenced input: PBMCs. These TCRs come from a woman in her twenties or thirties in good health and CMV-seronegative.

The chain has TRBV10-1 and TRBJ1-1, with a weak D call TRBD1 (5 bases). This CDR3 contains 14 residues. V lost 6 bases to trimming and J lost 1 base, with 12 bases between them. CDR1 is WNHNN and CDR2 is SYGVQD in the germline V gene (reference sequence). The CDR3 bases are TGCGCCAGCAGCCGGGACTTCTCGAACACTGAAGCTTTCTTT. Translating it yields CASSRDFSNTEAFF.

J is TRBJ2-3 and V is TRBV15; a possible D gene is TRBD2 (6 bases). Germline CDR1 LNHNV, CDR2 YYDKDF (reference sequence). The germline V and J ends were trimmed by 2 bases and 5 bases, with 11 bases remaining between them. This CDR3 spans 14 amino acids. The CDR3 spells CATSRLGREDTQYF. The CDR3, as DNA: TGTGCCACCAGCAGACTAGGGCGGGAAGATACGCAGTATTTT. The full variable domain, completed using reference TRBV15 and TRBJ2-3, is DAMVIQNPRYQVTQFGKPVTLSCSQTLNHNVMYWYQQKSSQAPKLLFHYYDKDFNNEADTPDNFQSRRPNTSFCFLDIRSPGLGDTAMYLCATSRLGREDTQYFGPGTRLTVL.

The chain combines TRBV15 with TRBJ2-1; 10 nucleotides match TRBD1. This CDR3 has 16 residues. In germline, CDR1 is LNHNV, CDR2 YYDKDF (reference sequence). The V segment lost 3 bases and the J segment 1 base; nucleotides outside the gene matches: 3. CDR3 coding DNA: TGTGCCACCAGCAGCCGACAGGGGGCTTCCTACAATGAGCAGTTCTTC. Translated, it gives CATSSRQGASYNEQFF.

This chain joins TRBV23-1 and TRBJ1-2; tentative D call: TRBD1 (5 bases). TRBV23-1 is filed as an ORF, its function uncertain. The CDR3 consists of 13 residues. V dropped 5 bases and J dropped 6 bases, with 13 bases sitting between them. The CDR3 loop reads CASSYRQSHGYTF. In nucleotides, the CDR3 is TGCGCCAGCAGTTACCGACAGAGCCATGGCTACACCTTC.

The V gene is TRBV13, the J gene TRBJ2-7, with 15 positions matching TRBD2. V was clipped by 4 bases and J by 9 bases; unmatched bases: 7. The length of the CDR3 is 15 residues. CDR1 is PRHDT and CDR2 is FYEKMQ in the germline V gene (reference sequence). The CDR3 protein is CASSWTSGGVTWQYF. In nucleotides, the CDR3 is TGTGCCAGCAGCTGGACTAGCGGGGGGGTCACATGGCAGTACTTC.

The V gene is TRBV5-1, the J gene TRBJ2-7, with TRBD2 matching over 11 bases. The CDR3 covers 15 residues. Trimming took 3 bases from V and 1 from J; bases not matched to a gene: 3. Germline assignment: CDR1 SGHRS and CDR2 YFSETQ. The CDR3 spells CASSYTSGGSYEQYF. The CDR3 nucleotides are TGCGCCAGCAGCTATACTAGCGGGGGTTCCTACGAGCAGTACTTC.

This clone was observed a few times. The V gene is TRBV6-5, the J gene TRBJ1-1, with D perhaps TRBD1 (5 bases). The CDR3 runs 15 residues. Germline values: CDR1 MNHEY, CDR2 SVGAGI. V was clipped by 0 bases and J by 4 bases, with 12 bases between them. The CDR3 here is CASSYSPGGGTEAFF. The CDR3 DNA is TGTGCCAGCAGTTACTCGCCGGGGGGAGGCACTGAAGCTTTCTTT.

This chain links TRBV2 with TRBJ2-1; tentative D call: TRBD2 (6 bases). Germline-derived CDR1 and CDR2 are SNHLY and FYNNEI. Trimming cost V 6 bases and J 10 bases, with 13 bases left between them. This CDR3 spans 12 amino acids. The CDR3 sequence is CASSSTSLEQFF. The DNA for the CDR3 is TGTGCCAGCAGCTCGACTAGTTTGGAGCAGTTCTTC. Full variable domain (outside the CDR3, taken from reference TRBV2 and TRBJ2-1): EPEVTQTPSHQVTQMGQEVILRCVPISNHLYFYWYRQILGQKVEFLVSFYNNEISEKSEIFDDQFSVERPDGSNFTLKIRSTKLEDSAMYFCASSSTSLEQFFGPGTRLTVL.

V and J are TRBV19 and TRBJ2-7; D is ambiguous. V lost 6 bases to trimming and J lost 0 bases, with 12 bases between them. The germline gives CDR1 LNHDA, CDR2 SQIVND (reference sequence). This CDR3 is built from 14 residues. Here the CDR3 DNA reads TGTGCCAGTAGCCGATACCCGAGCTCCTACGAGCAGTACTTC. It yields the protein CASSRYPSSYEQYF.

The chain is built from TRBV27 and TRBJ1-5; D is uncertain. The CDR3 runs to 16 residues. Germline V lookup: CDR1 MNHEY, CDR2 SMNVEV (reference sequence). V lost 2 bases, J lost 0 bases, and 11 bases lay in between. CDR3 residues: CASSLNWQISNQPQHF. The CDR3 DNA follows: TGTGCCAGCAGTTTAAATTGGCAGATTAGCAATCAGCCCCAGCATTTT.

This clone was seen a single time. This chain uses TRBV27 with TRBJ1-5; the D gene is possibly TRBD1 (5 bases). The V gene's germline CDR1 is MNHEY and CDR2 SMNVEV (reference sequence). The CDR3 spans 17 residues. V lost 2 bases and J lost 1, with 15 bases in between. The CDR3 spells CASSLITGPLSNQPQHF. In nucleotides, the CDR3 is TGTGCCAGCAGTTTAATTACAGGCCCCTTGAGCAATCAGCCCCAGCATTTT.

This chain uses TRBV7-3 with TRBJ2-5; tentative D call: TRBD2 (6 bases). CDR1 and CDR2 (germline): SGHTA, FQGTGA. CDR3 length: 14 amino acids. The V gene lost 5 bases and the J gene lost 2 bases, with 12 bases spanning the gap. CDR3 coding DNA: TGTGCCAGCAGCCCCCTCGGGGGACAAGAGACCCAGTACTTC. It translates to CASSPLGGQETQYF. The entire variable domain, with the rest obtained from reference TRBV7-3 and TRBJ2-5, is as follows: GAGVSQTPSNKVTEKGKYVELRCDPISGHTALYWYRQSLGQGPEFLIYFQGTGAADDSGLPNDRFFAVRPEGSVSTLKIQRTERGDSAVYLCASSPLGGQETQYFGPGTRLLVL.

This chain connects TRBV27 to TRBJ1-2, with 8 bases matching TRBD1. Looked up from germline, CDR1 is MNHEY and CDR2 is SMNVEV (reference sequence). V shed 3 bases, J shed 4 bases, and the junction held 7 bases outside the gene matches. This CDR3 spans 15 amino acids. This CDR3 reads CASSFSDRVGYGYTF. The DNA for the CDR3 is TGTGCCAGCAGTTTCTCGGACAGGGTAGGCTATGGCTACACCTTC.

This chain connects TRBV7-9 to TRBJ2-3, with D unclear. The CDR3 is 13 residues long. The germline CDR1 and CDR2 sequences are SEHNR and FQNEAQ (reference sequence). Trimming stripped 2 bases from V and 2 bases from J, with 5 bases between. CDR3 nucleotide sequence: TGTGCCAGCAGCTTAATCATCACAGATACGCAGTATTTT. Translating it yields CASSLIITDTQYF.